The T cell receptor (beta chain) under discussion was sequenced for a study of blood T cell repertoires in COVID-19. Looking at the study overall: Donors in the United States, Italy and Spain gave samples during acute or convalescent COVID-19. Nucleic acid was either cDNA or gDNA, and it came from T cells, B-cell-depleted T cells, or PBMCs.

Participant age was roughly 18 to 100 years, and participants resided in 20 to 30 US areas. The V gene's germline CDR1 is SGHNT and CDR2 YYREEE (reference sequence). CDR3 length: 15 residues. Trimming at V came to 6 bases and at J to 2 bases, leaving 9 bases not matched to a gene. Data came from immunoSEQ multiplex PCR; TCRdb stores just in-frame clones and leaves some out. The sample has roughly 340,000 clones, 87% seen once. The chain joins TRBV5-4 to TRBJ2-3; TRBD1 aligns across 7 bases. The TCR comes from a man aged 35-49 years in a cohort exposed to, infected with or recovered from COVID-19 (not recorded which). Sequenced: PBMCs or T cells enriched from blood (not recorded which). The CDR3 DNA is TGTGCCAGCACCATTAGACAGGGTCCCACAGATACGCAGTATTTT. Encoded protein: CASTIRQGPTDTQYF. Looking up the rest from reference TRBV5-4 and TRBJ2-3 gives the full variable domain: ETGVTQSPTHLIKTRGQQVTLRCSSQSGHNTVSWYQQALGQGPQFIFQYYREEENGRGNFPPRFSGLQFPNYSSELNVNALELDDSALYLCASTIRQGPTDTQYFGPGTRLTVL.